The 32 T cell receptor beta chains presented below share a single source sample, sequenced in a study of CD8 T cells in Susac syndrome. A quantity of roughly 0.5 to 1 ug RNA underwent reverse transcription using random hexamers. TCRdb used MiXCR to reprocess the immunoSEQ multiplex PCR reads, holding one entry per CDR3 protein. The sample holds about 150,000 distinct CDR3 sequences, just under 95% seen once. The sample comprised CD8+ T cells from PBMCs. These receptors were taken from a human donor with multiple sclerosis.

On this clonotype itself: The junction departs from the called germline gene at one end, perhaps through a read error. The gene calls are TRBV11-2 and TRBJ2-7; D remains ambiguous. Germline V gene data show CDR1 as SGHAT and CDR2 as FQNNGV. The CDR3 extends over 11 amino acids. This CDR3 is CASTQSYEQHF. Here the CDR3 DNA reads TGTGCCAGCACCCAATCCTACGAGCAGCACTTC.

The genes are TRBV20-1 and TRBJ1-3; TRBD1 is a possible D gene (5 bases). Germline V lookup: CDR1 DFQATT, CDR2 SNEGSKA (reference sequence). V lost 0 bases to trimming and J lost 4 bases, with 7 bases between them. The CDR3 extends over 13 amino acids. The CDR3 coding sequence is TGCAGTGCTAGAGACAGGGCCGGAAACACCATATATTTT. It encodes CSARDRAGNTIYF.

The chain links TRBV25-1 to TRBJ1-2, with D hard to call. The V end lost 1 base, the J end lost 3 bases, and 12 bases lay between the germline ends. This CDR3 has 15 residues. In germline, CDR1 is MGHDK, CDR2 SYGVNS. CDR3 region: CASSELESSYYGYTF. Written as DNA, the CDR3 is TGTGCCAGCAGTGAATTAGAAAGCAGCTACTATGGCTACACCTTC.

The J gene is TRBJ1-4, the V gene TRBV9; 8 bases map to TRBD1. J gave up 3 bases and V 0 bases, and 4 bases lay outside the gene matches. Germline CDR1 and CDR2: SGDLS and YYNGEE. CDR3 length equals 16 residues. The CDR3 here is CASSVVPTGANEKLFF. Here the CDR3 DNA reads TGTGCCAGCAGCGTAGTCCCGACAGGGGCTAATGAAAAACTGTTTTTT.

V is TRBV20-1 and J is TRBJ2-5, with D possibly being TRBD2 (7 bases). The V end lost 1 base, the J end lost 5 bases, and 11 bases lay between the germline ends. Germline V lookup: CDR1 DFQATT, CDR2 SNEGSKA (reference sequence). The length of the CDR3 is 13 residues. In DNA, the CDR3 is TGCAGTGCTAGAGCGGGGGGCGCCGAGACCCAGTACTTC. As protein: CSARAGGAETQYF.

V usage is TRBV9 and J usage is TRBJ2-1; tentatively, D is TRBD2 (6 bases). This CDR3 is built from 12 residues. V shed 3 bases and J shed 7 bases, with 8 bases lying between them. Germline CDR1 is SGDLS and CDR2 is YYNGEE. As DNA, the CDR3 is TGTGCCAGCAGCGACAGCGGGAATGAGCAGTTCTTC. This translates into CASSDSGNEQFF. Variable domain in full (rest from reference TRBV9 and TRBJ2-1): DSGVTQTPKHLITATGQRVTLRCSPRSGDLSVYWYQQSLDQGLQFLIQYYNGEERAKGNILERFSAQQFPDLHSELNLSSLELGDSALYFCASSDSGNEQFFGPGTRLTVL.

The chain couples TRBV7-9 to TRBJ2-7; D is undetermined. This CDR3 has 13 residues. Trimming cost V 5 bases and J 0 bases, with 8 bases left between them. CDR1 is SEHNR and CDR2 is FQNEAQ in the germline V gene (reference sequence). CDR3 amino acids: CASSHAPSYEQYF. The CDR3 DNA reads TGTGCCAGCAGCCACGCGCCCTCCTACGAGCAGTACTTC.

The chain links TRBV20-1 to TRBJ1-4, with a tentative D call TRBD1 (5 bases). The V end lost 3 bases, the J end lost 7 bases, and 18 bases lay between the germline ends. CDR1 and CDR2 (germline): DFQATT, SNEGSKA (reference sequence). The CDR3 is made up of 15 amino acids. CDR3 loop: CSARIRGDLVEKLFF. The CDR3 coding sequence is TGCAGTGCTAGGATTCGGGGGGACCTTGTTGAAAAACTGTTTTTT.

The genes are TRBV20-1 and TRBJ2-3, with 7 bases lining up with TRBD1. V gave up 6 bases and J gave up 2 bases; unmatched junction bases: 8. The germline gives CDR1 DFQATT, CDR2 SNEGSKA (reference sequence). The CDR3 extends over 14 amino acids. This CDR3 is CSANRGSITDTQYF. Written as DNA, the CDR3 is TGCAGTGCCAACAGGGGAAGTATCACAGATACGCAGTATTTT.

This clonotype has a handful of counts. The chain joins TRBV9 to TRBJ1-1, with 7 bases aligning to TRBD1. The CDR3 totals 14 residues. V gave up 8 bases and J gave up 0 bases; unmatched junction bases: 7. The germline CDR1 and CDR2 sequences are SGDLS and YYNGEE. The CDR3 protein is CASSVGQLNTEAFF. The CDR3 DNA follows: TGTGCCAGTAGTGTGGGACAGTTGAACACTGAAGCTTTCTTT.

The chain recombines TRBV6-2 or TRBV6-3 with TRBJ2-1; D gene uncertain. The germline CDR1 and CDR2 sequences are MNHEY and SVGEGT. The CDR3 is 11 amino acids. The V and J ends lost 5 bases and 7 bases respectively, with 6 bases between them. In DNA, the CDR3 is TGTGCCAGCAGTATAATGAATGAGCAGTTCTTC. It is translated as CASSIMNEQFF.

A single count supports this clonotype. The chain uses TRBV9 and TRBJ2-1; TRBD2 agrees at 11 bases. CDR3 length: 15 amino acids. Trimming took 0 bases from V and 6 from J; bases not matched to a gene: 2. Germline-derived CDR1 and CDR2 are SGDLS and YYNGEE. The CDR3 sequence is CASSVDLAGGNEQFF. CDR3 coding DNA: TGTGCCAGCAGCGTAGACCTAGCGGGGGGCAATGAGCAGTTCTTC.

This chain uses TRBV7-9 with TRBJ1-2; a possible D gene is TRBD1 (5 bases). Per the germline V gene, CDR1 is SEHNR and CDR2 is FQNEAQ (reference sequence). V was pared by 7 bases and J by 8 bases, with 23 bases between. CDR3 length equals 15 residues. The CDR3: CASTTPDSRLGGYTF. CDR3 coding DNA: TGTGCCAGCACCACCCCCGACAGCCGTCTAGGCGGCTACACCTTC.

The CDR3 is CAWSDSFNYGYTF. CDR3 sequence (DNA): TGTGCCTGGAGTGATTCTTTTAACTATGGCTACACCTTC. The chain joins TRBV30 to TRBJ1-2; no clear D gene. Germline V gene lookup returns CDR1 GTSNPN and CDR2 SVGIG (reference sequence). CDR3 length equals 13 residues. V was cut by 1 base and J by 1 base, with 7 bases left in between.

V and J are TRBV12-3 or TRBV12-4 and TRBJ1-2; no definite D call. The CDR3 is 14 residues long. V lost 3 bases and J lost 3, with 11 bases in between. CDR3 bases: TGTGCCAGCAGTTTTTTCAAGCGTGACTATGGCTACACCTTC. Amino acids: CASSFFKRDYGYTF.

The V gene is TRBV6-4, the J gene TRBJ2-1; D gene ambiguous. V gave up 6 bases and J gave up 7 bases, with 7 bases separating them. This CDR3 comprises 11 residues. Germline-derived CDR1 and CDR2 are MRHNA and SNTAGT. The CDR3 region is CASSNLNEQFF. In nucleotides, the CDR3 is TGTGCCAGCAGCAACCTAAATGAGCAGTTCTTC.

CDR3 residues: CASSTWSYEQYF. In DNA, the CDR3 is TGTGCCAGCAGTACATGGTCCTACGAGCAGTACTTC. This sequence joins TRBV28 and TRBJ2-7; no firm D call. From germline, CDR1 is MDHEN and CDR2 SYDVKM. V shed 5 bases and J shed 1 base, with 6 bases lying between them. CDR3 length: 12 amino acids.

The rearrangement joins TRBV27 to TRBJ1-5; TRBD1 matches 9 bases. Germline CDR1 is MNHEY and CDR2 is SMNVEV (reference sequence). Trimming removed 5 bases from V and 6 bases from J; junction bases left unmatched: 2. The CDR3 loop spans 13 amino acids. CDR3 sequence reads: CASSGTGSQPQHF. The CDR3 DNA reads TGTGCCAGCAGTGGGACAGGGAGTCAGCCCCAGCATTTT.

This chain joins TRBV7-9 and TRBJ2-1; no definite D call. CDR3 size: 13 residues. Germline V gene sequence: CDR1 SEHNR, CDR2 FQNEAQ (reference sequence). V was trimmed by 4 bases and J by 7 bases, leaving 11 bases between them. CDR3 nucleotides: TGTGCCAGCAGCTCCGGGCTTAGGAATGAGCAGTTCTTC. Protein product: CASSSGLRNEQFF.

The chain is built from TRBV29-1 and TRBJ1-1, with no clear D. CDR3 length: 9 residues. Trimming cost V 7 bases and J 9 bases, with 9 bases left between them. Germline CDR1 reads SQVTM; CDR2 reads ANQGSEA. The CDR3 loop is CSGGPKAFF. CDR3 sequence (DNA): TGCAGCGGTGGGCCTAAAGCTTTCTTT.

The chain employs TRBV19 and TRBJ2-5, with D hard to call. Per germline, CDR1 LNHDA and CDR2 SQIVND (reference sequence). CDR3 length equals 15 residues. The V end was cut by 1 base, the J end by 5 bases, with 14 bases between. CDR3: CASSIVLWGGETQYF. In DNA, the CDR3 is TGTGCCAGTAGTATAGTATTGTGGGGTGGCGAGACCCAGTACTTC.

Here the CDR3 reads CASGHDRQGNTEAFF. The CDR3 DNA is TGTGCCAGCGGCCACGACAGACAGGGGAACACTGAAGCTTTCTTT. The rearrangement links TRBV7-8 to TRBJ1-1, with 7 bases identical to TRBD1. The CDR3 has 15 amino acids. With 8 bases clipped from V and 1 base from J, the junction kept 10 bases outside the gene matches. CDR1 and CDR2 from the germline V gene are SGHVS and FQNEAQ.

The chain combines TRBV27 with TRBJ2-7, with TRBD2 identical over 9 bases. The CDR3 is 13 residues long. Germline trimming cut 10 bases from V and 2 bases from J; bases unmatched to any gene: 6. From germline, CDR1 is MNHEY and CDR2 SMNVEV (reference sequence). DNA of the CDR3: TGTGCCACTCATAGCGGGGGAGCCTACGAGCAGTACTTC. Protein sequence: CATHSGGAYEQYF.

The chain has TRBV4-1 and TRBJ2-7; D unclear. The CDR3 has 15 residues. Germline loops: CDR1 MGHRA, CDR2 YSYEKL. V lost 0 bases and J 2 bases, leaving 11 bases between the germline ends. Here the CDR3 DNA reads TGCGCCAGCAGCCAAGAGATCTCGAGGACCTACGAGCAGTACTTC. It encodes CASSQEISRTYEQYF.

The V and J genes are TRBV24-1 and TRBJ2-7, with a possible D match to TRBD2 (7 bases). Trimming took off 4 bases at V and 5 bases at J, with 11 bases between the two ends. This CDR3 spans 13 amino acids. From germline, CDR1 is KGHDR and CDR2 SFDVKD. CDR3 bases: TGTGCCACCAGTGAGGCGGGGGCTGACGAGCAGTACTTC. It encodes CATSEAGADEQYF.

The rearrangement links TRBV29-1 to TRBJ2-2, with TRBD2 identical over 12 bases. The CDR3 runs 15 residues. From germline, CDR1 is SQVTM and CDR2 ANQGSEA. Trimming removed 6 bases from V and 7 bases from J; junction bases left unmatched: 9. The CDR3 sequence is CSVLTSGGYNGELFF. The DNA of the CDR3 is TGCAGCGTGTTGACTAGCGGGGGATATAACGGGGAGCTGTTTTTT.

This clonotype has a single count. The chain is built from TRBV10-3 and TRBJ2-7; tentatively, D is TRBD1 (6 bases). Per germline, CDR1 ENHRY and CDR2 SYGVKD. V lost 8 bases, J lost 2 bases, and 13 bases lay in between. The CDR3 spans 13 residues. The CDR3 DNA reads TGTGCCATCGTGACGGACAGAACCTACGAGCAGTACTTC. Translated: CAIVTDRTYEQYF.

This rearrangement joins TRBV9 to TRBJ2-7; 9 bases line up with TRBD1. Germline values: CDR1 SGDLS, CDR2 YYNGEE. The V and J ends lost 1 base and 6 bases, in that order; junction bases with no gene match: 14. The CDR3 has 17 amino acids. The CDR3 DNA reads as TGTGCCAGCAGCGTATCCCCCGCGGAACAGGGGGCTCGCGAGCAGTACTTC. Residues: CASSVSPAEQGAREQYF.

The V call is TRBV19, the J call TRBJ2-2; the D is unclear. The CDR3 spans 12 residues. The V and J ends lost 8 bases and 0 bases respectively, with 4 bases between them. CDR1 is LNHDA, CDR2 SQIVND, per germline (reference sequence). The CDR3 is CASLPNTGELFF. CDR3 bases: TGTGCCAGTCTCCCGAACACCGGGGAGCTGTTTTTT. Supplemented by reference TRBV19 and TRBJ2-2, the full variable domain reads DGGITQSPKYLFRKEGQNVTLSCEQNLNHDAMYWYRQDPGQGLRLIYYSQIVNDFQKGDIAEGYSVSREKKESFPLTVTSAQKNPTAFYLCASLPNTGELFFGEGSRLTVL.

The CDR3 DNA follows: TGTGCCAGCAGTTACATCCCCACAGATACGCAGTATTTT. Protein product: CASSYIPTDTQYF. This sequence joins TRBV6-6 and TRBJ2-3, with D hard to call. The CDR3 runs to 13 residues. The V gene lost 2 bases and the J gene lost 2 bases, with 5 bases spanning the gap. CDR1 and CDR2 (germline): MNHNY, SVGAGI (reference sequence).

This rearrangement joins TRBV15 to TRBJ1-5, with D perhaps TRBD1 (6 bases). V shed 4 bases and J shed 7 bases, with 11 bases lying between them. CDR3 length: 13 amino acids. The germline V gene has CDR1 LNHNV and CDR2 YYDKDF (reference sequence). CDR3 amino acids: CATSTTGWQPQHF. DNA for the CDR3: TGTGCCACCAGCACAACAGGGTGGCAGCCCCAGCATTTT.

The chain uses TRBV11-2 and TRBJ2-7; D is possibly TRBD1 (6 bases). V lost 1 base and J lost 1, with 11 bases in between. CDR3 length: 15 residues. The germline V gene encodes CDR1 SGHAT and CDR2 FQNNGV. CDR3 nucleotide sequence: TGTGCCAGCAGCTTAGGGACAGCCCCGTCCTACGAGCAGTACTTC. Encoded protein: CASSLGTAPSYEQYF.